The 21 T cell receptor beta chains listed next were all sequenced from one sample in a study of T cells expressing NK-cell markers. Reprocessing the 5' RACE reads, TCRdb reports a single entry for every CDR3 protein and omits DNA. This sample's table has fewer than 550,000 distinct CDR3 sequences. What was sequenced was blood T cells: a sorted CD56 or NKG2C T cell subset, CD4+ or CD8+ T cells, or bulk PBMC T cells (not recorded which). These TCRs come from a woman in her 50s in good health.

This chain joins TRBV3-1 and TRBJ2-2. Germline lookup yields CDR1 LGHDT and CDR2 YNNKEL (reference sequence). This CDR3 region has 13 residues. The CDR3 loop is CASRPRQTGELFF.

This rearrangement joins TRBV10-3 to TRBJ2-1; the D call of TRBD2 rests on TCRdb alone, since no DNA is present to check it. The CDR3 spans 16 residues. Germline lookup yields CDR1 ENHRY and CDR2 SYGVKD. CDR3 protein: CASRPGTSGRADEQFF.

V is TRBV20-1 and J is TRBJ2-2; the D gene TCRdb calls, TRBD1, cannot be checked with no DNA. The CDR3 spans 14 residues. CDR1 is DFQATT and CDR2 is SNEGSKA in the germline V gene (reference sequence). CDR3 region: CSASTGGHTGELFF.

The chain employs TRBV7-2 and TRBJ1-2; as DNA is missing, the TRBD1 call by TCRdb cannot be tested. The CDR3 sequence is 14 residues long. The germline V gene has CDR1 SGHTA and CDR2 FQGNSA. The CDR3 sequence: CASSHPGRIYGYTF. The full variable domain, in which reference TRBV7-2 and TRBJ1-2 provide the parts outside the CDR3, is GAGVSQSPSNKVTEKGKDVELRCDPISGHTALYWYRQSLGQGLEFLIYFQGNSAPDKSGLPSDRFSAERTGGSVSTLTIQRTQQEDSAVYLCASSHPGRIYGYTFGSGTRLTVV.

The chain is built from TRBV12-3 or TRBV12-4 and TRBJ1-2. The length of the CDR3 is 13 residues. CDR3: CASSFRSVSGYTF.

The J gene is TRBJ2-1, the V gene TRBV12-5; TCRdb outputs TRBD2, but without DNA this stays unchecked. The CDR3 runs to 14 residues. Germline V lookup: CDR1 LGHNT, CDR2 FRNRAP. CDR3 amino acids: CASGLVAVADEQFF.

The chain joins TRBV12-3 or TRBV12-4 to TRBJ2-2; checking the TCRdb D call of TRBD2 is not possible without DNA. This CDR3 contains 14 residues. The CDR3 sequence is CASKGPTNTGELFF.

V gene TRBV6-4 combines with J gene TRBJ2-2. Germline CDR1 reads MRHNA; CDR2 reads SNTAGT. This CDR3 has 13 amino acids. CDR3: CASSDIYAGELFF.

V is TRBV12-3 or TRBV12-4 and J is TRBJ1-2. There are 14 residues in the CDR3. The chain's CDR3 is CASSLGKADYGYTF.

This chain's CDR3 is CASRPRLATKDNEQFF. V and J are TRBV6-1 and TRBJ2-1; no DNA is available, so the TRBD2 call from TCRdb remains unchecked. The CDR3 covers 16 residues. Germline CDR1 and CDR2: MNHNS and SASEGT.

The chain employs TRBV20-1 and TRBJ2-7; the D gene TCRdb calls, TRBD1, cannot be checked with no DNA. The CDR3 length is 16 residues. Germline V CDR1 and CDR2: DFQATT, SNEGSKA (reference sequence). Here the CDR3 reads CSADEFKTGFPYEQYF.

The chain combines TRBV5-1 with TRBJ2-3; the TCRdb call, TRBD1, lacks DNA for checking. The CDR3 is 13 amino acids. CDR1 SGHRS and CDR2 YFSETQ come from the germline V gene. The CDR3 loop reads CASSPDSVGTQYF. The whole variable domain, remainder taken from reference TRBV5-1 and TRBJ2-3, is KAGVTQTPRYLIKTRGQQVTLSCSPISGHRSVSWYQQTPGQGLQFLFEYFSETQRNKGNFPGRFSGRQFSNSRSEMNVSTLELGDSALYLCASSPDSVGTQYFGPGTRLTVL.

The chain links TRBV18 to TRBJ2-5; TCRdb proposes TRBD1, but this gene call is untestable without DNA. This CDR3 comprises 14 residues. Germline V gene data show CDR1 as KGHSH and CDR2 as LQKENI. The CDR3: CASSGQGKQETQYF. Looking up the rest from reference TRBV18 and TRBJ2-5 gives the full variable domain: NAGVMQNPRHLVRRRGQEARLRCSPMKGHSHVYWYRQLPEEGLKFMVYLQKENIIDESGMPKERFSAEFPKEGPSILRIQQVVRGDSAAYFCASSGQGKQETQYFGPGTRLLVL.

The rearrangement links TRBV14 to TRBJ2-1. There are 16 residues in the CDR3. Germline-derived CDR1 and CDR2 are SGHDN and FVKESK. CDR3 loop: CASSQVWGLFRNEQFF.

CDR3 sequence: CASSLDVGSSTGELFF. The genes are TRBV5-1 and TRBJ2-2. In germline, CDR1 is SGHRS, CDR2 YFSETQ. This CDR3 contains 16 residues.

This CDR3 is CASSQGQGINTEAFF. The genes are TRBV11-1 and TRBJ1-1; the TRBD1 assignment by TCRdb is unverifiable without DNA. Looked up from germline, CDR1 is SGHAT and CDR2 is FQDESV (reference sequence). The CDR3 covers 15 residues.

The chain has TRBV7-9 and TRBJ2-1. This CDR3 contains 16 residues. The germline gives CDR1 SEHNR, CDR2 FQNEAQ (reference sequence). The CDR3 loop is CASSSLARSSYNEQFF.

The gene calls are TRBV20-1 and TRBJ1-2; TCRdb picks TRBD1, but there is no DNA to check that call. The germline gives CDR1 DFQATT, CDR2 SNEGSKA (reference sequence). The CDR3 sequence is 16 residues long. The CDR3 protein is CSAGGDRGPPNYGYTF.

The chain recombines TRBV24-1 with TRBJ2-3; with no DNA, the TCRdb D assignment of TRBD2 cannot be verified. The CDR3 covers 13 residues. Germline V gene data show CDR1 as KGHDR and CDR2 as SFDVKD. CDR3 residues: CATTSGGTDTQYF.

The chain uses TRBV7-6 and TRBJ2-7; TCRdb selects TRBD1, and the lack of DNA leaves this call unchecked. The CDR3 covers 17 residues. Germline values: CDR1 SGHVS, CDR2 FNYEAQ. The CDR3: CASSPRGLDRGIYEQYF.

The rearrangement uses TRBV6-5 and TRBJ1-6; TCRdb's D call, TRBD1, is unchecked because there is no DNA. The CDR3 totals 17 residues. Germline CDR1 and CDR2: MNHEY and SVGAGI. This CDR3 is CASSYTSPVEAGSPLHF.